This T cell receptor beta chain came from a study of cytomegalovirus exposure and HLA in healthy donors. This clone has a handful of counts. The antigen remains unidentified. This CDR3 has 13 residues. Germline V CDR1 and CDR2: SGHRS, YFSETQ. Trimming cost V 5 bases and J 1 base, with 9 bases left between them. With 60 Vbeta and 13 Jbeta primers, the PCR was carried out. The method was immunoSEQ multiplex PCR; TCRdb's version includes in-frame clones alone and lacks a portion of them. The sample shows 200,000 to 250,000 clones, 70% to 80% of them seen only once. Whole-study findings and limits: It was likely that a cluster of highly shared sequence variants was a sequencing artifact. Overall, approximately 180 TCR beta chains were annotated as cytomegalovirus-associated. HLA-A and HLA-B allele assignments for most subjects were reportedly predicted accurately using TCR beta sequences.

Sequencing was carried out using PBMCs. The receptor was derived from a man aged 35 to 55 in good health and CMV-seronegative. This rearrangement joins TRBV5-1 to TRBJ1-1; D gene ambiguous. CDR3 loop: CASRNSENTEAFF. Here the CDR3 DNA reads TGCGCCAGCAGAAACAGTGAGAACACTGAAGCTTTCTTT.